This record covers a single T cell receptor beta chain. This sample was taken from a study of control samples from healthy donors and cancer patients. Method: immunoSEQ multiplex PCR; TCRdb's copy keeps in-frame clones and lacks some. The data show about 92,000 clones, with almost 85% seen just once and roughly 9.8% held by the top ten. The receptor was isolated from a woman aged 55-69 years in good health. Sequencing input: blood.

The CDR3 reads CASSLSFGQPQHF. As DNA, the CDR3 is TGTGCCAGCAGTTTAAGTTTCGGTCAGCCCCAGCATTTT. The rearrangement uses TRBV12-3 or TRBV12-4 and TRBJ1-5, with D hard to call. The CDR3 spans 13 residues. Trimming pared 2 bases from V and 6 bases from J, leaving 8 bases between.